The 8 T cell receptor beta chains given below trace back to one sample, sequenced in a study of blood T cell repertoires in COVID-19. Data came from immunoSEQ multiplex PCR; TCRdb stores just in-frame clones and leaves some out. This sample has 150,000 or so clones, with around 85% found just once. Material: peripheral blood. These receptors were taken from a woman aged 55-70 years with COVID-19, enrolled during active disease.

This chain joins TRBV18 and TRBJ1-2, with 7 bases identical to TRBD1. The V and J ends lost 3 bases and 4 bases, in that order; junction bases with no gene match: 11. Germline-derived CDR1 and CDR2 are KGHSH and LQKENI. This CDR3 comprises 16 residues. The CDR3 DNA reads TGTGCCAGCTCACCTGATCAGGGGGTTGATGGCTATGGCTACACCTTC. Translation gives CASSPDQGVDGYGYTF.

The table lists this clone with a count of one. The J gene is TRBJ1-3, the V gene TRBV9; TRBD1 matches 8 bases. V lost 0 bases, J lost 6 bases, and 11 bases stayed unmatched. CDR1 and CDR2 from the germline V gene are SGDLS and YYNGEE. The CDR3 has 17 amino acids. CDR3 amino acids: CASSVDFWTGYENTIYF. The CDR3 DNA reads TGTGCCAGCAGCGTAGATTTCTGGACAGGGTATGAAAACACCATATATTTT. The full variable domain, with the rest looked up from reference TRBV9 and TRBJ1-3, is DSGVTQTPKHLITATGQRVTLRCSPRSGDLSVYWYQQSLDQGLQFLIQYYNGEERAKGNILERFSAQQFPDLHSELNLSSLELGDSALYFCASSVDFWTGYENTIYFGEGSWLTVV.

The table lists this clone with a count of one. The J gene is TRBJ1-1, the V gene TRBV11-2, with 8 bases identical to TRBD1. Germline-derived CDR1 and CDR2 are SGHAT and FQNNGV. Trimming at V came to 3 bases and at J to 4 bases, leaving 7 bases not matched to a gene. The length of the CDR3 is 15 residues. This CDR3 is CASSFATGVGTEAFF. The CDR3 coding sequence is TGTGCCAGCAGCTTCGCGACAGGGGTGGGCACTGAAGCTTTCTTT.

The chain links TRBV7-9 to TRBJ2-2; TRBD1 matches at 9 bases. The length of the CDR3 is 17 residues. Losses at the gene ends were 4 bases for V and 4 bases for J; bases not matched to a gene: 10. In germline, CDR1 is SEHNR, CDR2 FQNEAQ (reference sequence). The CDR3 here is CASSSRDREASTGELFF. The CDR3 region has the DNA TGTGCCAGCAGCTCCCGGGACAGGGAGGCTAGCACCGGGGAGCTGTTTTTT.

The chain couples TRBV3-1 (or the pseudogene TRBV3-2) to TRBJ2-3, with a tentative D call TRBD2 (5 bases). Germline V CDR1 and CDR2: LGHDT, YNNKEL (reference sequence). CDR3 length equals 15 residues. V shed 0 bases and J shed 2 bases, with 9 bases lying between them. CDR3 nucleotides: TGTGCCAGCAGCCAAGAAAAAGCGGACACAGATACGCAGTATTTT. This codes for CASSQEKADTDTQYF.

The rearrangement joins TRBV7-2 to TRBJ2-1, with 9 nucleotides matching TRBD2. The V segment lost 5 bases and the J segment 9 bases; nucleotides outside the gene matches: 14. This CDR3 has 16 amino acids. Germline CDR1 is SGHTA and CDR2 is FQGNSA. The CDR3 sequence is CASSLVSGGARGEQFF. CDR3 sequence (DNA): TGTGCCAGCAGCCTCGTTAGCGGGGGCGCCCGAGGTGAGCAGTTCTTC. The variable domain in full, with the rest retrieved from reference TRBV7-2 and TRBJ2-1, is GAGVSQSPSNKVTEKGKDVELRCDPISGHTALYWYRQSLGQGLEFLIYFQGNSAPDKSGLPSDRFSAERTGGSVSTLTIQRTQQEDSAVYLCASSLVSGGARGEQFFGPGTRLTVL.

The chain carries TRBV5-1 and TRBJ2-1; 9 nucleotides align to TRBD2. The CDR3 is made up of 16 amino acids. The germline CDR1 and CDR2 sequences are SGHRS and YFSETQ. The V segment lost 6 bases and the J segment 4 bases; nucleotides outside the gene matches: 11. The CDR3 here is CASTKRTSDGYNEQFF. CDR3 in DNA: TGCGCCAGCACCAAAAGGACTAGCGACGGATACAATGAGCAGTTCTTC.

The gene calls are TRBV4-1 and TRBJ1-4; D might be TRBD1 (5 bases). CDR1 MGHRA and CDR2 YSYEKL come from the germline V gene. V gave up 3 bases and J gave up 5 bases, with 16 bases separating them. The CDR3 is 16 residues long. CDR3 in amino acids: CASSQNTGLGNEKLFF. As DNA, the CDR3 is TGCGCCAGCAGCCAGAATACAGGATTGGGGAATGAAAAACTGTTTTTT.